The 20 T cell receptor beta chains in this list originate from one sample, sequenced in a study of response to subunit inactivated influenza vaccine. TCRdb redid the calling of the RT-PCR reads with MiXCR, one entry per CDR3 protein. The sample includes some 500,000 distinct CDR3 sequences, about 25% of them seen just once. The input for sequencing was CD4+ T cells sorted from PBMCs, taken 5 to 6 days after vaccination. The receptors derive from a man aged 50 to 60 who received an inactivated influenza vaccine.

The chain is built from TRBV7-3 and TRBJ2-1, with 15 bases identical to TRBD2. The CDR3 has 17 amino acids. Germline V gene sequence: CDR1 SGHTA, CDR2 FQGTGA. V lost 4 bases, J lost 8 bases, and 9 bases stayed unmatched. The CDR3 protein is CASSSQGLAGGQDEQFF. The CDR3 DNA follows: TGTGCCAGCAGCTCTCAGGGACTAGCGGGAGGACAGGATGAGCAGTTCTTC.

This clonotype has just one count. A clone one base away is much larger, so this may be a read error. The rearrangement links TRBV29-1 to TRBJ2-7; D is ambiguous. This CDR3 contains 11 residues. CDR1 and CDR2 (germline): SQVTM, ANQGSEA. CDR3 in DNA: TGCGGCGTTGCTAGCTCCTACGAGCAGTACTTC. Translation gives CGVASSYEQYF.

The chain employs TRBV3-1 and TRBJ1-1; D unclear. In germline, CDR1 is LGHDT, CDR2 YNNKEL (reference sequence). The CDR3 is 14 residues long. Trimming took off 4 bases at V and 5 bases at J, with 14 bases between the two ends. This chain's CDR3 is CASSRVGRDTEAFF. The CDR3 coding sequence is TGTGCCAGCAGCCGGGTAGGACGGGATACTGAAGCTTTCTTT.

This clonotype was observed at least ten times. This chain links TRBV12-3 or TRBV12-4 with TRBJ2-1, with unresolved D. The CDR3 length is 11 residues. V gave up 6 bases and J gave up 8 bases, with 8 bases separating them. The CDR3 DNA reads TGTGCCAGCAGCCCAAGAGATGAGCAGTTCTTC. It codes for CASSPRDEQFF.

This clonotype occurred a few times. The V gene is TRBV20-1, the J gene TRBJ2-7, with 10 bases matching TRBD2. The germline V gene encodes CDR1 DFQATT and CDR2 SNEGSKA (reference sequence). Losses at the gene ends were 1 base for V and 4 bases for J; bases not matched to a gene: 10. This CDR3 comprises 16 residues. This chain's CDR3 is CSARGYVSSGSYEQYF. In DNA form, the CDR3 reads TGCAGTGCTAGAGGCTATGTCTCTAGCGGGAGTTACGAGCAGTACTTC.

In its sample, this clonotype was seen a few times. The chain combines TRBV5-8 with TRBJ2-7; maybe TRBD2 (5 bases). This CDR3 contains 15 residues. CDR1 SGHTS and CDR2 YDEGEE come from the germline V gene. V gave up 0 bases and J gave up 2 bases, with 12 bases separating them. Here the CDR3 reads CASSLDAGETYEQYF. CDR3 sequence (DNA): TGTGCCAGCAGCTTGGATGCGGGCGAAACCTACGAGCAGTACTTC.

This clonotype was counted between two and nine times. This CDR3 reads CASRTGGKGMNTEAFF. CDR3 nucleotide sequence: TGTGCCAGCAGGACAGGGGGAAAAGGGATGAACACTGAAGCTTTCTTT. V and J are TRBV27 and TRBJ1-1, with TRBD1 matching over 9 bases. The CDR3 extends over 16 amino acids. The germline V gene encodes CDR1 MNHEY and CDR2 SMNVEV (reference sequence). With 6 bases clipped from V and 0 bases from J, the junction kept 8 bases outside the gene matches.

The gene calls are TRBV18 and TRBJ2-6; the D gene could be TRBD1 or TRBD2 (5 bases each). V was cut by 5 bases and J by 4 bases, with 12 bases left in between. CDR3 length equals 15 residues. Germline loops: CDR1 KGHSH, CDR2 LQKENI. The CDR3 DNA follows: TGTGCCAGCTCAAGTACAGGAGGAGGGGCCAACGTCCTGACTTTC. Protein: CASSSTGGGANVLTF.

This clonotype was recorded a few times. This chain links TRBV7-2 with TRBJ1-2, with TRBD1 identical over 7 bases. The CDR3 has 15 residues. The germline V gene has CDR1 SGHTA and CDR2 FQGNSA. Unmatched junction bases numbered 4, after V lost 0 bases and J lost 3 bases. The CDR3 sequence is CASSLAGGGYYGYTF. DNA of the CDR3: TGTGCCAGCAGCTTAGCAGGGGGCGGATACTATGGCTACACCTTC.

This rearrangement joins TRBV14 to TRBJ1-1, with D uncertain. The germline CDR1 and CDR2 sequences are SGHDN and FVKESK. Trimming stripped 4 bases from V and 7 bases from J, with 19 bases between. The CDR3 consists of 15 residues. DNA of the CDR3: TGTGCCAGCAGCCTTGCGGGGTCTATCCGAGGTGAAGCTTTCTTT. This encodes CASSLAGSIRGEAFF.

This clonotype was detected a few times. The V and J genes are TRBV4-3 and TRBJ2-7; maybe TRBD2 (5 bases). V lost 0 bases and J 0 bases, leaving 9 bases between the germline ends. CDR1 is LGHNA, CDR2 YSLEER, per germline. The CDR3 is 15 residues long. CDR3 coding DNA: TGCGCCAGCAGCCAAGAAGTGGGGAGCTCCTACGAGCAGTACTTC. Amino acids: CASSQEVGSSYEQYF.

This clonotype was seen only once. The V call is TRBV20-1, the J call TRBJ2-5, with 8 bases aligning to TRBD1. There are 16 residues in the CDR3. The V segment lost 6 bases and the J segment 1 base; nucleotides outside the gene matches: 13. Per the germline V gene, CDR1 is DFQATT and CDR2 is SNEGSKA (reference sequence). In nucleotides, the CDR3 is TGCAGTGCGCCCCAACCTCTGACAGGGGTCCAAGAGACCCAGTACTTC. This codes for CSAPQPLTGVQETQYF.

The chain is built from TRBV10-3 and TRBJ2-6; D assignment may be TRBD1 or TRBD2 (5 bases each). CDR3 length equals 18 residues. Germline V gene lookup returns CDR1 ENHRY and CDR2 SYGVKD. V was pared by 6 bases and J by 2 bases, with 20 bases between. The CDR3 DNA sequence: TGTGCCATCAGCAGGACTCCGGGACGGCTAACTGGGGCCAACGTCCTGACTTTC. Its translation: CAISRTPGRLTGANVLTF.

This chain uses TRBV7-9 with TRBJ2-7; unclear D gene. Germline V gives CDR1 SEHNR, CDR2 FQNEAQ (reference sequence). The CDR3 length is 17 residues. The germline V and J ends were trimmed by 1 base and 2 bases, with 18 bases remaining between them. The CDR3 is CASSLGRLETKTYEQYF. The CDR3 DNA reads as TGTGCCAGCAGCTTAGGACGCCTCGAGACGAAAACCTACGAGCAGTACTTC.

The V call is TRBV24-1, the J call TRBJ2-1; unclear D gene. This CDR3 is 11 amino acids long. Germline loops: CDR1 KGHDR, CDR2 SFDVKD. Trimming took off 3 bases at V and 13 bases at J, with 9 bases between the two ends. CDR3 loop: CATSDTVRQFF. CDR3 nucleotide sequence: TGTGCCACCAGTGATACAGTACGACAGTTCTTC.

V is TRBV6-5 and J is TRBJ2-7; D remains unclear. Trimming stripped 3 bases from V and 1 base from J, with 10 bases between. CDR1 and CDR2 from the germline V gene are MNHEY and SVGAGI. The CDR3 has 14 amino acids. The CDR3 loop is CASSYRGLSYEQYF. The CDR3 bases are TGTGCCAGCAGTTATCGTGGCCTTTCCTACGAGCAGTACTTC.

The chain employs TRBV12-3 or TRBV12-4 and TRBJ2-7, with 12 bases identical to TRBD2. V shed 7 bases and J 3 bases; nucleotides not matched to a gene: 4. This CDR3 spans 14 amino acids. The CDR3 protein is CASTLTSGSYEQYF. The CDR3 nucleotides read TGTGCCAGCACCCTGACTAGCGGGAGCTACGAGCAGTACTTC.

The rearrangement joins TRBV4-2 to TRBJ2-6; 7 bases agree with TRBD1. CDR1 and CDR2 (germline): LGHNA, YNFKEQ. Trimming at V came to 2 bases and at J to 2 bases, leaving 6 bases not matched to a gene. CDR3 length equals 17 residues. The CDR3 reads CASSQKTGLPGANVLTF. The CDR3, as DNA: TGTGCCAGCAGCCAAAAGACAGGGCTCCCTGGGGCCAACGTCCTGACTTTC.

The chain recombines TRBV5-1 with TRBJ1-1, with 9 bases that match TRBD1. Germline V lookup: CDR1 SGHRS, CDR2 YFSETQ. The CDR3 has 14 amino acids. V lost 3 bases, J lost 5 bases, and 5 bases stayed unmatched. CDR3 amino acids: CASSSDRGWTEAFF. For the CDR3, the DNA is TGCGCCAGCAGCTCGGACAGGGGCTGGACTGAAGCTTTCTTT.

The V call is TRBV6-6, the J call TRBJ1-1; D gene uncertain. The germline CDR1 and CDR2 sequences are MNHNY and SVGAGI (reference sequence). CDR3 length: 13 residues. Deletions cut 5 bases from V and 10 bases from J, with 17 bases between. CDR3 DNA: TGTGCCAGCAGTACGGACCGGGCCCTTGGAGCTTTCTTT. It translates to CASSTDRALGAFF.